This is a list of T cell receptor beta chains from one sample in a study of blood T cell repertoires in COVID-19. TCRdb keeps only in-frame clones here, not all; method: immunoSEQ multiplex PCR. The sample contains about 180,000 clones, just under 80% of which appear only once. Sequenced material: peripheral blood. These receptors all stem from a man aged 65 to 79 with active or convalescent COVID-19. Both conserved end residues are part of each CDR3. Fields, in order: J gene, V gene, D gene, CDR3 protein, CDR3 DNA. A D gene is named only where the DNA matches it firmly.

TRBJ1-2 | TRBV4-1 | TRBD1 | CASSRDRAANYGYTF | TGCGCCAGCAGCCGCGACAGGGCAGCTAACTATGGCTACACCTTC
TRBJ2-6 | TRBV27 | - | CGFRGAGANVLTF | TGTGGATTCAGGGGTGCCGGGGCCAACGTCCTGACTTTC
TRBJ2-1 | TRBV10-3 | - | CAIGGDRSNEQFF | TGTGCCATCGGAGGGGACAGAAGTAATGAGCAGTTCTTC
TRBJ1-5 | TRBV6-5 | - | CASSAVRGQPQHF | TGTGCCAGCAGCGCTGTGCGGGGACAGCCCCAGCATTTT
TRBJ1-2 | TRBV5-1 | - | CASSLALAYGYTF | TGCGCCAGCAGCTTGGCCTTGGCATATGGCTACACCTTC
TRBJ1-1 | TRBV10-3 | - | CAISRGPNTEAFF | TGTGCCATCAGTAGGGGCCCGAACACTGAAGCTTTCTTT
TRBJ2-1 | TRBV2 | TRBD2 | CASTVAGGPYNEQFF | TGTGCCAGCACCGTAGCGGGAGGGCCCTACAATGAGCAGTTCTTC
TRBJ1-4 | TRBV27 | TRBD1 | CASSWTGGSEKLFF | TGTGCCAGCAGCTGGACAGGGGGGAGTGAAAAACTGTTTTTT
TRBJ2-1 | TRBV3-1/TRBV3-2 | - | CASSQTPGGLAQGEQFF | TGTGCCAGCAGCCAAACCCCTGGGGGACTGGCTCAGGGTGAGCAGTTCTTC
TRBJ1-4 | TRBV6-6 | TRBD1 | CASSRRQGWEEKLFF | TGTGCCAGCAGCCGTCGACAGGGGTGGGAGGAAAAACTGTTTTTT
TRBJ1-1 | TRBV9 | - | CASTRWGDTAEAFF | TGTGCCAGCACCAGGTGGGGAGATACTGCTGAAGCTTTCTTT
TRBJ1-1 | TRBV7-2 | TRBD1 | CASSLRYRTGGDTEAFF | TGTGCCAGCAGCTTACGGTACCGGACAGGGGGGGACACTGAAGCTTTCTTT
TRBJ1-2 | TRBV14 | - | CASSQDGRVYGYTF | TGTGCCAGCAGCCAAGACGGCAGGGTCTATGGCTACACCTTC
TRBJ1-1 | TRBV30 | - | CAWTRGGEAFF | TGTGCCTGGACCAGGGGTGGAGAGGCTTTCTTT
TRBJ1-1 | TRBV4-1 | - | CASSQDRGTEAFF | TGCGCCAGCAGCCAAGATCGGGGAACGGAAGCTTTCTTT